A selection of T cell receptor beta chains follows, all from one sample in a study of cytomegalovirus exposure and HLA in healthy donors. Produced via immunoSEQ multiplex PCR; TCRdb's table is partial and in-frame only. Among fewer than 100,000 clones listed, roughly 88% were seen once. The material sequenced was PBMCs. Receptors originate from a man aged 25 to 45 in good health and CMV-seronegative. CDR3s include the opening cysteine and the closing phenylalanine or tryptophan. A D gene is named only where the DNA matches it firmly. A clone size is listed for some rows: how often the clone was seen (once, few, many), or a class if it is expanded.

v_call	d_call	j_call	clone_size	cdr3_nt	cdr3_aa
TRBV5-1	TRBD2	TRBJ2-5	-	TGCGCCAGCGATACTAGCGGGAATGGAAAGACCCAGTACTTC	CASDTSGNGKTQYF
TRBV5-4	TRBD2	TRBJ2-1	-	TGTGCCAGCAGCCGTACTAGCGGGGGCTACAATGAGCAGTTCTTC	CASSRTSGGYNEQFF
TRBV27	-	TRBJ1-2	-	TGTGCCAGCAGTTTAAGGAGTCGGGGAGAACTCCGGGTTTTC	CASSLRSRGELRVF
TRBV10-1	-	TRBJ2-7	few	TGCGCCAGCAGTGAAGGGCCGGGGGCCTACGAGCAGTACTTC	CASSEGPGAYEQYF
TRBV4-1	-	TRBJ1-1	-	TGCGCCAGCAGCCAAGGTCGGCAGGGCGACACTGAAGCTTTCTTT	CASSQGRQGDTEAFF
TRBV5-1	TRBD1	TRBJ1-2	-	TGCGCCAGCAGTCCGGGACAGGGGAGCAGTTATGATGGCTACACCTTC	CASSPGQGSSYDGYTF
TRBV5-1	TRBD2	TRBJ2-7	-	TGCGCCAGCAGCCTCCGGGACAGGGGACTAGCGGGGTGGGACGAGCAGTACTTC	CASSLRDRGLAGWDEQYF
TRBV9	-	TRBJ1-3	-	TGTGCCAGCAGCGTATCCCAGGGCTCTGGAAACACCATATATTTT	CASSVSQGSGNTIYF
TRBV28	TRBD1	TRBJ2-7	-	TGTGCCAGCAGTTTATATATAACAGGGGCCTACGAGCAGTACTTC	CASSLYITGAYEQYF
TRBV27	-	TRBJ1-4	-	TGTGCCAGCAGTTTATCATCCCTGGAAAAACTGTTTTTT	CASSLSSLEKLFF
TRBV7-6	-	TRBJ2-3	-	TGTGCCAGCAGCCGAGTCCCGGCGGGTAGCACAGATACGCAGTATTTT	CASSRVPAGSTDTQYF
TRBV30	TRBD1	TRBJ2-1	-	TGTGCCTGGACGGACAGGTCCTACAATGAGCAGTTCTTC	CAWTDRSYNEQFF
TRBV4-2	TRBD1	TRBJ2-7	-	TGTGCCAGCAGCCAAGCCGGGACAGGGGTCCAATACGAGCAGTACTTC	CASSQAGTGVQYEQYF
TRBV6-5	TRBD2	TRBJ2-7	-	TGTACCAGCAGCCAGCTAGCGGGAGGTTCCTACGAGCAGTACTTC	CTSSQLAGGSYEQYF
TRBV4-1	-	TRBJ1-2	few	TGCGCCAGCAGCCAAGATGGTCCAGGAAACTATGGCTACACCTTC	CASSQDGPGNYGYTF
TRBV25-1	TRBD1	TRBJ2-2	-	TGTGCCAGCAGTCCACAGGGGACAGGGGTCGGGGAGCTGTTTTTT	CASSPQGTGVGELFF
TRBV11-2	-	TRBJ2-7	-	TGTGCCAGCAGCTTCGCGGGTGACGCCTACGAGCAGTACTTC	CASSFAGDAYEQYF
TRBV11-2	TRBD1	TRBJ1-2	once	TGTGCCAGCAGCTTAGTGGGACAGGGATTTGTCGCCTTGGGCTACACCTTC	CASSLVGQGFVALGYTF
TRBV29-1	-	TRBJ2-1	-	TGCAGCGTGTGGGGCAACAATGAGCAGTTCTTC	CSVWGNNEQFF
TRBV7-8	-	TRBJ2-1	-	TGTGCCAGCAGCTTAGGGACAATTTACAATGAGCAGTTCTTC	CASSLGTIYNEQFF
TRBV4-1	-	TRBJ2-5	few	TGCGCCAGCAGCCTCCCGGGATACCAAGAGACCCAGTACTTC	CASSLPGYQETQYF
TRBV5-1	-	TRBJ1-3	once	TGCGCCAGCAGCAGGGGAAATCAGGATGGAAACACCATATATTTT	CASSRGNQDGNTIYF
TRBV27	-	TRBJ2-7	-	TGTGCCAGCAGTTTATCTGGAGGCCACTCCGGCGAGCAGTACTTC	CASSLSGGHSGEQYF
TRBV29-1	-	TRBJ1-2	-	TGCAGCGTCCTGAACCGGACAGACTATGGCTACACCTTC	CSVLNRTDYGYTF
TRBV5-1	TRBD2	TRBJ2-1	-	TGCGCCAGCAGCCTGGGTAGCGGGGGTTTCCGGTCCTACAATGAGCAGTTCTTC	CASSLGSGGFRSYNEQFF
TRBV7-2	TRBD1	TRBJ2-2	-	TGTGCCAGCAGCCTACGAGCCGGGACAGGGAACACCGGGGAGCTGTTTTTT	CASSLRAGTGNTGELFF
TRBV7-2	-	TRBJ1-3	-	TGTGCCAGCAGCAGCCCCCCCTCAGGGTTAATTGGAAACACCATATATTTT	CASSSPPSGLIGNTIYF
TRBV6-5	TRBD1	TRBJ1-2	-	TGTGCCAGCAGTTACGAGTCGACAGGGGACTATGGCTACACCTTC	CASSYESTGDYGYTF
TRBV7-9	TRBD1	TRBJ1-1	-	TGTGCCAGCAGTACATCTCCCAGGACAGGGCTTATGAACACTGAAGCTTTCTTT	CASSTSPRTGLMNTEAFF
TRBV7-9	TRBD1	TRBJ2-7	-	TGTGCCAGCAGCCGGCCGGGACAGGGTGGGTACGAGCAGTACTTC	CASSRPGQGGYEQYF
TRBV9	-	TRBJ2-2	-	TGTGCCAGCAGCGTTACAGGAAACACCGGGGAGCTGTTTTTT	CASSVTGNTGELFF
TRBV6-1	TRBD2	TRBJ2-3	-	TGTGCCAGCAGTGAACCCTGGGGGCTAGCGGGAGTCACAGATACGCAGTATTTT	CASSEPWGLAGVTDTQYF
TRBV6-5	-	TRBJ1-2	-	TGTGCCAGCAGCCTAAGAAAGGGGCATGGCTACACCTTC	CASSLRKGHGYTF
TRBV7-9	TRBD1	TRBJ2-5	-	TGTGCCAGCAGCTCGCGGGGACAGGGCTACCAAGAGACCCAGTACTTC	CASSSRGQGYQETQYF
TRBV29-1	TRBD1	TRBJ1-2	-	TGCAGCGCCCAGACAGGGGGCGCGTTTAATGGCTACACCTTC	CSAQTGGAFNGYTF
TRBV19	-	TRBJ1-3	-	TGTGCCAGTAGTTCGACAGGATTATCCTCTGGAAACACCATATATTTT	CASSSTGLSSGNTIYF
TRBV4-1	TRBD2	TRBJ2-1	-	TGCGCCAGCAGCCGCGGGCGGGGGGGTGCCTACAATGAGCAGTTCTTC	CASSRGRGGAYNEQFF
TRBV15	TRBD2	TRBJ2-1	-	TGTGCCACCAGCCTAGCGGGGGGTCCATACAATGAGCAGTTCTTC	CATSLAGGPYNEQFF
TRBV11-3	TRBD2	TRBJ2-3	-	TGTGCCAGCAGCTTAGTAGGGACTAGCGGAAGCACAGATACGCAGTATTTT	CASSLVGTSGSTDTQYF
TRBV28	-	TRBJ2-1	-	TGTGCCAGCACCGCAGGGGGGCTAGTCGATGAGCAGTTCTTC	CASTAGGLVDEQFF
TRBV28	TRBD2	TRBJ2-7	-	TGTGCCAGCAGTTTGGGGGCGGGGGGCCTCTACGAGCAGTACTTC	CASSLGAGGLYEQYF
TRBV6-6	TRBD1	TRBJ2-7	-	TGTGCCAGCAGCCCCCCGGGACAGAGTTACGAGCAGTACTTC	CASSPPGQSYEQYF
TRBV6-6	-	TRBJ2-7	-	TGTGCCAGCACCCTTGGGAGCTGGGGGCAGCTCGGCGAGCAGTACTTC	CASTLGSWGQLGEQYF
TRBV9	TRBD1	TRBJ1-2	-	TGTGCCAGCAGCGTAGGACAGGGGTACGGCTACACCTTC	CASSVGQGYGYTF
TRBV7-9	TRBD2	TRBJ2-3	-	TGTGCCACTCTCCGGACTAGCGGGGCAGATACGCAGTATTTT	CATLRTSGADTQYF
TRBV20-1	-	TRBJ1-1	few	TGCAGTGCTGAGACAGACACTGAAGCTTTCTTT	CSAETDTEAFF
TRBV28	-	TRBJ1-5	-	TGTGCCAGCAGTTTGTTAACAGAAATTGGCAATCAGCCCCAGCATTTT	CASSLLTEIGNQPQHF
TRBV19	-	TRBJ1-2	-	TGTGCCAGTAGTATAGCCCGTATCAAGGGGATCTATGGCTACACCTTC	CASSIARIKGIYGYTF
TRBV20-1	-	TRBJ1-1	-	TGCAGTGCCGGCGGGCTTGAAGCTTTCTTT	CSAGGLEAFF
TRBV6-6	-	TRBJ2-3	-	TGTGCCAGCAGTCCTCCGGGCGGGGCAGATACGCAGTATTTT	CASSPPGGADTQYF